Only a few counts were recorded for the clone carrying this T cell receptor (beta chain). Its matching antigen is unknown. The CDR3 is 14 amino acids. Trimming took 0 bases from V and 6 from J, leaving 9 bases between them. CDR1 is SGHRS, CDR2 YFSETQ, per germline. The authors' total RNA extraction used unfractionated whole blood. Individual cDNA molecules had unique molecular identifiers attached to them by the library. Original processing notes: Samples had a median of around 92,000 TCRs, ranging 23,224 to 690,600. TCRdb redid the calling of the reads with MiXCR, one entry per CDR3 protein. These V and J calls derive from TCRdb rather than the authors' analysis. The profile shows about 120,000 distinct CDR3 sequences, 8.5% of them singletons. The sample is drawn from a study of human T cells and chemical hapten exposure. Whole-study context: Variation in per-sample TCR yields came mainly from small pooled library volume differences. Study-wide results and limits: With regard to DPC sensitization, TCRs above 1 in 1000 frequency did not change.

The sequencing sample was made of whole blood. The V gene is TRBV5-1, the J gene TRBJ2-2, with D uncertain. The source is a human donor in good health. Some clones in this sample may be carry-over from other donors' samples. CDR3 residues: CASSLEGSAGELFF. CDR3 nucleotides: TGCGCCAGCAGCTTGGAAGGCAGCGCCGGGGAGCTGTTTTTT.